The TCR beta chain under discussion was sequenced for a study of CD8+ T cells in alopecia areata. Regarding the study as a whole: Across lesional scalp, and particularly alopecia totalis/universalis, clonality surpassed that of normal scalp.

V shed 5 bases and J shed 2 bases, with 9 bases lying between them. This CDR3 region has 13 residues. The V gene's germline CDR1 is MNHEY and CDR2 SVGAGI. RNA was isolated and reverse transcribed to cDNA, the sequencing template. Sequenced by immunoSEQ multiplex PCR; TCRdb stores in-frame clones only, minus some. The table lists some 170,000 clones, around 71% of them singletons. Notes on this clone: The antigen remains unidentified.

The chain joins TRBV6-5 to TRBJ1-1, with D possibly matching TRBD1 (6 bases). The clonotype comes from a human donor with alopecia areata. The input for sequencing was CD8+ T cells sorted from blood, taken at week 0. The CDR3: CASSRTVNTEAFF. CDR3 nucleotides: TGTGCCAGCAGTCGGACAGTCAACACTGAAGCTTTCTTT.